This T cell receptor beta chain originates from a study of regulatory T cells in long-lasting Graves disease. Study details: Over-5-year antithyroid drug use with positive TSH receptor antibodies defined persistent Graves' disease in the study.

The TCR beta library used iRepertoire HTBI primers with Arm-PCR amplification of CDR3. TCRdb redid the calling of the multiplex PCR reads with MiXCR, one entry per CDR3 protein. Here the sample spans approximately 440,000 distinct CDR3 sequences, 20% to 30% being singletons. In its sample, this clonotype was seen a few times. The time point here: persistent/refractory GD, antithyroid drugs over 5 years with positive TRAb. RNA isolated from PBMCs was used to make the TCR library. Losses at the gene ends were 1 base for V and 4 bases for J; bases not matched to a gene: 6. Germline CDR1 and CDR2: DFQATT and SNEGSKA (reference sequence). The CDR3 totals 15 residues.

The chain has TRBV20-1 and TRBJ1-5; TRBD1 aligns across 8 bases. This receptor was taken from a female donor with Graves disease. This material consisted of peripheral blood mononuclear cells (PBMCs), taken when the disease was refractory, from a patient treated with antithyroid drugs. This CDR3 is CSARASGQGNQPQHF. CDR3 nucleotide sequence: TGCAGTGCTAGAGCAAGTGGACAGGGTAATCAGCCCCAGCATTTT.